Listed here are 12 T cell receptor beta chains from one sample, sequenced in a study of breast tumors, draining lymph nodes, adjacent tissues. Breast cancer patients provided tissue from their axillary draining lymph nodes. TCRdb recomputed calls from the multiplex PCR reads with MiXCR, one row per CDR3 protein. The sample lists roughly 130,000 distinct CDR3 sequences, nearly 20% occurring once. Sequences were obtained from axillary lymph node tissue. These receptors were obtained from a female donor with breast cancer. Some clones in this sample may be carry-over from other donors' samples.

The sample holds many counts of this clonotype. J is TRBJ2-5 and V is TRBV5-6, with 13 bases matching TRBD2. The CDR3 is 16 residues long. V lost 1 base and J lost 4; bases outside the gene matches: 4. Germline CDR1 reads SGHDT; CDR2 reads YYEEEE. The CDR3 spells CASSLLGLAGPETQYF. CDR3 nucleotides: TGTGCCAGCAGCTTGCTGGGACTAGCGGGACCAGAGACCCAGTACTTC.

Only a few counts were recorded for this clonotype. CDR3 DNA sequence: TGTGCCAGCAGCTTGATGGCCGTACAAGAGACCCAGTACTTC. This translates into CASSLMAVQETQYF. The chain links TRBV7-9 to TRBJ2-5; D is unresolved. V gave up 3 bases and J gave up 2 bases, with 10 bases separating them. The CDR3 is made up of 14 amino acids. Germline V gene sequence: CDR1 SEHNR, CDR2 FQNEAQ (reference sequence).

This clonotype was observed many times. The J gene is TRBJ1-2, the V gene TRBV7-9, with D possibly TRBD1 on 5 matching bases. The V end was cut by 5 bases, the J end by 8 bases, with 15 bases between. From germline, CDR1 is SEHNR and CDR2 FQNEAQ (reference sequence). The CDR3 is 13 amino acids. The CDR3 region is CASSLLYGGGYTF. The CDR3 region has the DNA TGTGCCAGCAGCCTACTTTACGGGGGAGGCTACACCTTC. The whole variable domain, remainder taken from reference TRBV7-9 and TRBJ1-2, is DTGVSQNPRHKITKRGQNVTFRCDPISEHNRLYWYRQTLGQGPEFLTYFQNEAQLEKSRLLSDRFSAERPKGSFSTLEIQRTEQGDSAMYLCASSLLYGGGYTFGSGTRLTVV.

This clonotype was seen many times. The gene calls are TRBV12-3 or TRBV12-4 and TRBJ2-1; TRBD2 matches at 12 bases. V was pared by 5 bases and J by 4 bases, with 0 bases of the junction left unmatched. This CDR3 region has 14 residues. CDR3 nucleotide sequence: TGTGCCAGCAGTGGGACTAGCGGGTACAATGAGCAGTTCTTC. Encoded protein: CASSGTSGYNEQFF.

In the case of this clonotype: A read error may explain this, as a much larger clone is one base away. CDR3 nucleotide sequence: TGCGCCCGCAGCCCCGGGGATCTTGGAAACACCATATATTTT. It codes for CARSPGDLGNTIYF. This chain uses TRBV5-1 with TRBJ1-3; no clear D gene. This CDR3 is 14 amino acids long. Looked up from germline, CDR1 is SGHRS and CDR2 is YFSETQ.

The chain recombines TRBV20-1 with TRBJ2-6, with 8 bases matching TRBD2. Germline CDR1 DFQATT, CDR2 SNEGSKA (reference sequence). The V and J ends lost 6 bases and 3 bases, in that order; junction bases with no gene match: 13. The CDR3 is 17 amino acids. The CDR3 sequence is CSATLAGYRFGANVLTF. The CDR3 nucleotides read TGCAGTGCCACCCTAGCGGGCTACCGTTTTGGGGCCAACGTCCTGACTTTC.

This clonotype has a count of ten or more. The CDR3 DNA reads TGTGCCAGCAGCCCAAGACTAGCGGGATGGGGGGCCACAGATACGCAGTATTTT. Amino acids: CASSPRLAGWGATDTQYF. The gene calls are TRBV7-9 and TRBJ2-3, with TRBD2 matching 11 bases. V dropped 5 bases and J dropped 2; count of bases not matched to a gene: 12. The germline gives CDR1 SEHNR, CDR2 FQNEAQ (reference sequence). The CDR3 is made up of 18 amino acids. Full variable domain (outside the CDR3, taken from reference TRBV7-9 and TRBJ2-3): DTGVSQNPRHKITKRGQNVTFRCDPISEHNRLYWYRQTLGQGPEFLTYFQNEAQLEKSRLLSDRFSAERPKGSFSTLEIQRTEQGDSAMYLCASSPRLAGWGATDTQYFGPGTRLTVL.

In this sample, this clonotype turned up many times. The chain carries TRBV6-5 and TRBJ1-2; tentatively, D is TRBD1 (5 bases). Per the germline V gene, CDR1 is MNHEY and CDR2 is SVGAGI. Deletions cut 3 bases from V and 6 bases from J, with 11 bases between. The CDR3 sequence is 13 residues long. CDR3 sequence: CASSYGGDNGYTF. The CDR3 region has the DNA TGTGCCAGCAGTTATGGAGGGGATAATGGCTACACCTTC.

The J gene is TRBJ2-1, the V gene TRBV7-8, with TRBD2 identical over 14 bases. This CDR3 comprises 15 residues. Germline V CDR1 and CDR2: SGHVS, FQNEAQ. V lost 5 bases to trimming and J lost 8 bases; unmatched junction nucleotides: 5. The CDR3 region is CASSGTSGGRDEQFF. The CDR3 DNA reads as TGTGCCAGCAGCGGGACTAGCGGGGGCCGAGATGAGCAGTTCTTC.

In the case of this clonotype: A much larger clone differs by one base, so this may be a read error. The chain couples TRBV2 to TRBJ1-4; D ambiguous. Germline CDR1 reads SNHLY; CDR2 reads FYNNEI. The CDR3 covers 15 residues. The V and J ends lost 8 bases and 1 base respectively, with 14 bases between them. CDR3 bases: TGTGCCAGCCTGGCCAAGTCGGGAACTAATGAAAAACTGTTTTTT. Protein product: CASLAKSGTNEKLFF. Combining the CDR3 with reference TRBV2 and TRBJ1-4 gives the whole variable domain EPEVTQTPSHQVTQMGQEVILRCVPISNHLYFYWYRQILGQKVEFLVSFYNNEISEKSEIFDDQFSVERPDGSNFTLKIRSTKLEDSAMYFCASLAKSGTNEKLFFGSGTQLSVL.

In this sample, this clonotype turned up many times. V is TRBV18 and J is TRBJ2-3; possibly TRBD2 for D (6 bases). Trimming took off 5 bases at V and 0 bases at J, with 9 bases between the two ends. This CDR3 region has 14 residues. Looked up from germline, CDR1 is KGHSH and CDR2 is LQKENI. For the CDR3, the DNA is TGTGCCAGCTCAAAAGGGACTAGCACAGATACGCAGTATTTT. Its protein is CASSKGTSTDTQYF.

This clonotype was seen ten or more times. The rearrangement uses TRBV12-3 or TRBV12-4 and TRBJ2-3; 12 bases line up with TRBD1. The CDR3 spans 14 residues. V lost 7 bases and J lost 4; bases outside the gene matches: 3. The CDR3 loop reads CASTGTGGADTQYF. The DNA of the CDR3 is TGTGCCAGCACCGGGACAGGGGGCGCAGATACGCAGTATTTT.